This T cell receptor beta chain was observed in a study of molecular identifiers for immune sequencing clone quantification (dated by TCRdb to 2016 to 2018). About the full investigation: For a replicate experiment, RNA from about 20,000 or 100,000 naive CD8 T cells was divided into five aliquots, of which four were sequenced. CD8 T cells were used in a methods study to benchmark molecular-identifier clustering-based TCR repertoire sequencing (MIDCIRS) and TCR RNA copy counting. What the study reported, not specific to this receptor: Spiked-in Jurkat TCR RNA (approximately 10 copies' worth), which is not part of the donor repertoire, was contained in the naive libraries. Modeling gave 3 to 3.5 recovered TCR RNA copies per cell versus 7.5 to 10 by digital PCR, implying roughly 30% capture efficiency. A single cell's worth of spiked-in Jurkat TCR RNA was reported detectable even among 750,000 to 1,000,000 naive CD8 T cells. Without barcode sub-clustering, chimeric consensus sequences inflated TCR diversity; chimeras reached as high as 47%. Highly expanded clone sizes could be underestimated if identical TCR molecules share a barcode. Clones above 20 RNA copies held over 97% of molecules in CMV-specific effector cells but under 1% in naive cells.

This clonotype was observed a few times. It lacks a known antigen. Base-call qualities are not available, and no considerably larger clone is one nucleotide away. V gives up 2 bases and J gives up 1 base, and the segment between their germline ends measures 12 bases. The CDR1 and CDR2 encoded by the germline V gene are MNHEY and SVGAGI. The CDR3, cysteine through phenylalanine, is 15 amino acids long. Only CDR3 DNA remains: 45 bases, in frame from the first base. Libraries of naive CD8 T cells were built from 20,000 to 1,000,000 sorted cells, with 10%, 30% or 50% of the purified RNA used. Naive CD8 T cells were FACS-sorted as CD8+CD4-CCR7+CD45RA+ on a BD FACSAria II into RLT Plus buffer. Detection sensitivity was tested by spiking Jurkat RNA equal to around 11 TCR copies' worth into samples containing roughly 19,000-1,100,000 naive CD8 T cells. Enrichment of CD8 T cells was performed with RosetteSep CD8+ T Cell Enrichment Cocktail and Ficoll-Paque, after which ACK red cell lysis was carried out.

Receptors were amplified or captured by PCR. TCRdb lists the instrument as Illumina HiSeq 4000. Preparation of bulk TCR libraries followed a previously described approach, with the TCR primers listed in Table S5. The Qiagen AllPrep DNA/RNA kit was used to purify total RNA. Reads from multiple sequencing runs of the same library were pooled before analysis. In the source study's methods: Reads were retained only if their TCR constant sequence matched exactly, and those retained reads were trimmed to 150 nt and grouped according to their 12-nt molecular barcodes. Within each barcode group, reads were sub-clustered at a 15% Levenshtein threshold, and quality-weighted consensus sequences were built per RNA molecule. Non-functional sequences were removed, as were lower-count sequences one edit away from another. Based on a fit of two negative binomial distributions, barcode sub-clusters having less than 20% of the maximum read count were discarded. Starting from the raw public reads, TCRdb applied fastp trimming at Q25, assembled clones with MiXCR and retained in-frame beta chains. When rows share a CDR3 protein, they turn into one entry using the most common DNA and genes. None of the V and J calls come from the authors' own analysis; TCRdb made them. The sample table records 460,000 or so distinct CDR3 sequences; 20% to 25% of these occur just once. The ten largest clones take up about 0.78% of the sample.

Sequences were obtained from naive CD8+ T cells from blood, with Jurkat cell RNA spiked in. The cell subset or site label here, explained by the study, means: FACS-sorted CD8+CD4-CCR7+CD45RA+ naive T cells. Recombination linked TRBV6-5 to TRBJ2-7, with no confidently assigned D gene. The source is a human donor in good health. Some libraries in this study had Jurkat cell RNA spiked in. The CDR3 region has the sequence CASSYKGWDSYEQYF. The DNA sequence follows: TGTGCCAGCAGTTACAAGGGCTGGGATTCCTACGAGCAGTACTTC.